This T cell receptor (beta chain) was captured in a study of early T cells in non-severe SARS-CoV-2 infection. Study details: Sequencing of unsorted whole blood was done on bulk RNA, leaving chains unpaired.

The TCR library protocol attached unique molecular identifiers to the individual cDNA molecules. TCRdb re-called the 5' RACE reads with MiXCR, one entry per CDR3 protein. Of 75,000 to 80,000 distinct CDR3 sequences listed, about 11% are singletons. The germline gives CDR1 LGHDT, CDR2 YNNKEL (reference sequence). The CDR3 runs 15 residues. Trimming pared 1 base from V and 4 bases from J, leaving 10 bases between. The V and J genes are TRBV3-1 and TRBJ2-2; a weak D match, TRBD2 (6 bases). The sequence was collected from an adult who was a healthcare worker with PCR-confirmed SARS-CoV-2 infection or an uninfected control (not recorded which). The starting material was whole blood, obtained at baseline. The CDR3 loop is CASSQVAGGTGELFF. CDR3 DNA sequence: TGTGCCAGCAGCCAAGTTGCCGGGGGCACCGGGGAGCTGTTTTTT.